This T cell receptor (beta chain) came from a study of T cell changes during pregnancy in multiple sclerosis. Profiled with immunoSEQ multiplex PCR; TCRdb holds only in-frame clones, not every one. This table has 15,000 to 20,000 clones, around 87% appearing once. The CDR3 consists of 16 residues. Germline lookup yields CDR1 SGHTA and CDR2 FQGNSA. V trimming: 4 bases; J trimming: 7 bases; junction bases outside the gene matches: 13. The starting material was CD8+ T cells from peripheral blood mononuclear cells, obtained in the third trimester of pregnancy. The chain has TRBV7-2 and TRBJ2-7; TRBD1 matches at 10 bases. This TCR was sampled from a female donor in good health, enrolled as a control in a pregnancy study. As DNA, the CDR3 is TGTGCCAGCAGCTCGGACAGGGGGGTCCGGGGGGAAGAGCAGTACTTC. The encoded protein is CASSSDRGVRGEEQYF.